This T cell receptor beta chain was identified during a study of shared clonotypes between healthy human individuals. Whole-study context: Three plates each covered CD4 naive and memory; CD8 naive two, CD8 memory one. Study results and limitations: Lower generation probabilities were found for non-shared clonotypes than for those shared by all four donors. Genetic and exposure-history diversity was limited by the few donors.

The length of the CDR3 is 16 residues. Germline V gene lookup returns CDR1 SGHRS and CDR2 YFSETQ. With V trimmed by 0 bases and J by 8 bases, 13 bases remained unmatched. Terminally differentiated effector memory CD45RA+ cells were left out of the naive CD8 fraction, which was CD45RO-negative and positively selected for CCR7. Details on this clone: Antigen unknown.

Assay: immunoSEQ multiplex PCR; the TCRdb copy retains only in-frame clones and omits some. The sample consists of some 2 million clones, about 95% of them appearing once. The TCR was taken from a young man in good health. The rearrangement links TRBV5-1 to TRBJ1-1; 7 positions agree with TRBD1. Input material: naive CD8+ T cells sorted from blood. CDR3 amino acids: CASSLGWDRTNPEAFF. The CDR3 DNA sequence: TGCGCCAGCAGCTTGGGGTGGGACAGAACAAATCCGGAAGCTTTCTTT.